A selection of T cell receptor beta chains follows, all from one sample in a study of T cells in Graves' hyperthyroidism and ophthalmopathy. TCRdb called the multiplex PCR reads again in MiXCR, with one record for every CDR3 protein. The sample holds nearly 600,000 distinct CDR3 sequences, around 14% seen once. Sequencing was carried out using blood. These receptors all come from a woman aged 25 to 39 with Graves' hyperthyroidism that later progressed to Graves' ophthalmopathy. CDR3s include the opening cysteine and the closing phenylalanine or tryptophan. D genes are given only for firm matches. Clone size appears in some rows only: once, few, many, or a class for an expanded clone.

CDR3 protein,CDR3 DNA,CDR3 length,J gene,V gene,clone size,D gene
CATVRVGGSNQPQHF,TGTGCCACCGTGAGGGTAGGGGGAAGCAATCAGCCCCAGCATTTT,15,TRBJ1-5,TRBV28,NA,NA
CASSPPGGLNYGYTF,TGTGCCAGCAGTCCTCCAGGGGGCCTTAACTATGGCTACACCTTC,15,TRBJ1-2,TRBV28,many,TRBD1
CASSSPDRKNTEAFF,TGTGCCAGCAGCTCACCGGACAGAAAGAACACTGAAGCTTTCTTT,15,TRBJ1-1,TRBV11-3,many,NA
CASSRSGEKLFF,TGTGCCAGCAGCAGAAGTGGCGAAAAACTGTTTTTT,12,TRBJ1-4,TRBV7-6,few,NA
CASGQDWGDNYGYTF,TGCGCCAGCGGCCAAGATTGGGGGGATAACTATGGCTACACCTTC,15,TRBJ1-2,TRBV4-1,few,NA
CAWSVNYGYTF,TGTGCCTGGAGTGTTAACTATGGCTACACCTTC,11,TRBJ1-2,TRBV30,many,NA
CASSIGRAVYNEQFF,TGTGCCAGCAGCATCGGGAGGGCCGTTTACAATGAGCAGTTCTTC,15,TRBJ2-1,TRBV7-2,many,TRBD2
CASSSGPEIFEEQYF,TGTGCCAGCAGCTCGGGACCGGAAATATTTGAAGAGCAGTACTTC,15,TRBJ2-7,TRBV7-6,many,NA
CAIGGPEGQGPTDTQYF,TGTGCCATCGGGGGGCCGGAGGGCCAGGGCCCAACAGATACGCAGTATTTT,17,TRBJ2-3,TRBV10-3,many,NA
CASSGGLSQGEQFF,TGTGCCAGCAGCGGGGGACTATCCCAGGGTGAGCAGTTCTTC,14,TRBJ2-1,TRBV9,NA,TRBD2
CASSPYSTDYYEQYF,TGTGCCAGCTCACCCTATTCGACAGACTACTACGAGCAGTACTTC,15,TRBJ2-7,TRBV18,few,NA
CASSNGLAGDRFF,TGTGCCAGCAGCAATGGACTAGCGGGAGACCGGTTCTTC,13,TRBJ2-1,TRBV7-2,many,TRBD2
CASSQEGTWGEQFF,TGTGCCAGCAGCCAAGAGGGGACATGGGGTGAGCAGTTCTTC,14,TRBJ2-1,TRBV3-1,NA,NA
CASSLAQSGKHEKLFF,TGTGCCAGCAGTTTAGCGCAATCGGGTAAACATGAAAAACTGTTTTTT,16,TRBJ1-4,TRBV12-3/TRBV12-4,NA,NA
CASSPAGNQPQHF,TGCGCCAGCAGCCCCGCAGGAAATCAGCCCCAGCATTTT,13,TRBJ1-5,TRBV5-1,NA,NA
CSCGQLRSSGDTQYF,TGCAGTTGCGGTCAGTTAAGGTCTAGCGGAGATACGCAGTATTTT,15,TRBJ2-3,TRBV20-1,NA,TRBD2
CASSQDPGLAAKQFF,TGCGCCAGCAGCCAAGATCCGGGACTAGCGGCTAAGCAGTTCTTC,15,TRBJ2-1,TRBV4-1,NA,TRBD2
CASSDRREFTDTQYF,TGTGCCAGCAGCGACCGCAGGGAGTTCACAGATACGCAGTATTTT,15,TRBJ2-3,TRBV14,many,NA
CASSHDSATNEKLFF,TGCGCCAGCAGCCACGACAGTGCAACTAATGAAAAACTGTTTTTT,15,TRBJ1-4,TRBV5-1,NA,NA
CASQRTEETQYF,TGTGCCAGTCAGCGGACGGAAGAGACCCAGTACTTC,12,TRBJ2-5,TRBV2,many,NA
CASSFSRLAGINEQFF,TGTGCCAGCAGTTTTAGTCGTCTAGCGGGCATCAATGAGCAGTTCTTC,16,TRBJ2-1,TRBV28,NA,TRBD2
CASSSPGGEGTEAFF,TGTGCCAGCAGCTCCCCAGGGGGAGAGGGAACTGAAGCTTTCTTT,15,TRBJ1-1,TRBV6-1,many,TRBD1
CASSPDRGGEDTQYF,TGTGCCAGCAGCCCGGACAGGGGGGGGGAAGATACGCAGTATTTT,15,TRBJ2-3,TRBV27,many,TRBD1
CASSFSPDPWGKYF,TGTGCCAGCAGTTTTAGTCCCGATCCCTGGGGGAAGTACTTC,14,TRBJ2-5,TRBV28,many,NA
CASSVTQGTDTQYF,TGTGCCAGCAGCGTCACTCAGGGAACAGATACGCAGTATTTT,14,TRBJ2-3,TRBV9,many,NA
CASSYSGASYEQYF,TGTGCCAGCAGTTATAGCGGGGCTTCCTACGAGCAGTACTTC,14,TRBJ2-7,TRBV27,many,TRBD2
CASSLAGQGIGYTF,TGTGCCAGCAGCTTAGCGGGACAGGGAATCGGCTACACCTTC,14,TRBJ1-2,TRBV7-2,many,TRBD1
CSARDGPGGYNEQFF,TGCAGTGCTAGAGACGGCCCGGGGGGCTACAATGAGCAGTTCTTC,15,TRBJ2-1,TRBV20-1,NA,TRBD2
CASSSESGQGVLPDTQYF,TGTGCCAGCAGTTCGGAATCGGGACAGGGGGTCCTTCCAGATACGCAGTATTTT,18,TRBJ2-3,TRBV28,many,TRBD1
CASSPIRGGTEAFF,TGTGCCAGCAGCCCGATCAGGGGAGGGACTGAAGCTTTCTTT,14,TRBJ1-1,TRBV9,many,NA
CAISEAGATGELFF,TGTGCCATCAGTGAAGCGGGGGCCACCGGGGAGCTGTTTTTT,14,TRBJ2-2,TRBV10-3,many,TRBD2
CASSRRTSGGDEQFF,TGTGCCAGCAGTCGCCGGACTAGCGGGGGGGATGAGCAGTTCTTC,15,TRBJ2-1,TRBV27,NA,TRBD2
CASSPTGSLNTEAFF,TGCGCCAGCAGCCCCACGGGCAGTTTGAACACTGAAGCTTTCTTT,15,TRBJ1-1,TRBV4-1,many,NA
CASSEQAATNEKLFF,TGTGCCAGCAGTGAGCAGGCTGCAACTAATGAAAAACTGTTTTTT,15,TRBJ1-4,TRBV2,many,NA
CATDSPLRNEQFF,TGTGCCACGGACAGTCCCCTAAGGAATGAGCAGTTCTTC,13,TRBJ2-1,TRBV6-1,many,NA
CAHRRGLDTQYF,TGCGCGCATCGGCGGGGATTAGATACGCAGTATTTT,12,TRBJ2-3,TRBV20-1,NA,NA
CARRRTQSDNSPLHF,TGTGCCAGAAGACGGACACAGAGTGATAATTCACCCCTCCACTTT,15,TRBJ1-6,TRBV2,NA,NA
CASSYSSLSYYNEQFF,TGTGCCAGCAGTTACTCGAGTCTATCTTATTACAATGAGCAGTTCTTC,16,TRBJ2-1,TRBV6-2/TRBV6-3,few,NA
CASSLEESTDTQYF,TGTGCCAGCAGCTTAGAGGAAAGCACAGATACGCAGTATTTT,14,TRBJ2-3,TRBV7-6,many,NA
CASSQDPPPGEETQYF,TGCGCCAGCAGCCAAGATCCCCCGCCGGGAGAAGAGACCCAGTACTTC,16,TRBJ2-5,TRBV4-1,many,NA
CASSLRGEGPNNEQFF,TGTGCCAGCAGCTTGAGGGGGGAGGGACCAAACAATGAGCAGTTCTTC,16,TRBJ2-1,TRBV5-6,many,NA
CASSLVNSLGDTQYF,TGCGCCAGCAGCTTGGTGAACAGCCTGGGGGATACGCAGTATTTT,15,TRBJ2-3,TRBV5-1,few,NA